The present T cell receptor beta chain was sequenced within a study of blood T cell repertoires in COVID-19. Study background: Specimens from acute and convalescent COVID-19 originated in the United States, Italy and Spain.

This CDR3 contains 15 residues. V dropped 11 bases and J dropped 5; count of bases not matched to a gene: 12. CDR1 is ENHRY and CDR2 is SYGVKD in the germline V gene. Sequencing used immunoSEQ multiplex PCR; TCRdb keeps in-frame clones, though not all of them. The sample carries some 76,000 clones, around 91% recorded once. This rearrangement joins TRBV10-3 to TRBJ1-5; the match to TRBD1 covers 10 bases. Sequences were obtained from peripheral blood. The receptor was derived from a human donor in a cohort sampled during active COVID-19. CDR3 nucleotide sequence: TGTGCCGTACAAGAGACAGGGGGCTGGGATCAGCCCCAGCATTTT. Protein product: CAVQETGGWDQPQHF.